These T cell receptor beta chains were read from a single sample in a study of graft-versus-host responses after intestinal transplantation. For these receptors, no antigen is known. The method was immunoSEQ multiplex PCR; TCRdb's version includes in-frame clones alone and lacks a portion of them. The profile covers around 120,000 clones, with about 93% appearing a single time and 0.095% to 0.15% taken by the ten largest. The sample was unstimulated CD4+ T cells sorted from spleen or lymph node cells, taken before intestinal transplant. The receptors were gathered from a human donor who received an intestinal transplant. The CDR3 runs from the conserved cysteine through the conserved F or W. D genes are given only for firm matches. Not all rows give a size; the values are once, few, many and, for expanded clones, a class.

D gene	clone size	J gene	V gene	CDR3 DNA	CDR3 protein
.	.	TRBJ2-7	TRBV30	TGTGCCTGGAGTAGGGGCGGGGCCTACGAGCAGTACTTC	CAWSRGGAYEQYF
.	once	TRBJ2-7	TRBV23-1	TGCGCCAGCAGTCAATTCGGGCCACCCTTTAGCTGCGAGCAGTACTTC	CASSQFGPPFSCEQYF
TRBD2	.	TRBJ2-4	TRBV4-2	TGTGCCAGCAGCCAAGAGATCATAGCGGGCCAGTGGGGCAAAAACATTCAGTACTTC	CASSQEIIAGQWGKNIQYF
TRBD2	.	TRBJ2-2	TRBV9	TGTGCCAGCAGCGTAGGGACTAGCGCCAGATTGAACACCGGGGAGCTGTTTTTT	CASSVGTSARLNTGELFF
TRBD1	.	TRBJ2-2	TRBV10-1	TGCGCCACCCTAATGGGGGACAGGAACACCGGGGAGCTGTTTTTT	CATLMGDRNTGELFF
TRBD2	.	TRBJ2-5	TRBV7-3	TGTGCCAGCAGTCGGACTAGCGGGTATCAAGAGACCCAGTACTTC	CASSRTSGYQETQYF
TRBD1	.	TRBJ2-7	TRBV28	TGTGCCAGCAGTTCCCCAAGGACAGGGGGCCAACGCGAGCAGTACTTC	CASSSPRTGGQREQYF
TRBD1	.	TRBJ2-2	TRBV19	TGTGCCAGTAGGCGACAGGGGTCGAACACCGGGGAGCTGTTTTTT	CASRRQGSNTGELFF
TRBD2	.	TRBJ2-1	TRBV7-3	TGTGCCAGCAGCTTATTTGGCGGGGGACTCTACAATGAGCAGTTCTTC	CASSLFGGGLYNEQFF
TRBD2	.	TRBJ2-5	TRBV2	TGTGGGGTAGCGGGACGAGAGACCCAGTACTTC	CGVAGRETQYF
TRBD2	.	TRBJ2-7	TRBV30	TGTGCCTGGAGTGTTAGTTGGGGTAGCGGGAGTCGGGAGCAGTACTTC	CAWSVSWGSGSREQYF
TRBD1	.	TRBJ1-4	TRBV30	TGTGCCTGTGCCCCGGGACAGGGGTTCGAAAAACTGTTTTTT	CACAPGQGFEKLFF
TRBD2	.	TRBJ2-1	TRBV5-1	TGCGCCAGCAGCTCGAACCCAGGACTAGCGGTGAGCTCCTACAATGAGCAGTTCTTC	CASSSNPGLAVSSYNEQFF
TRBD1	.	TRBJ1-6	TRBV28	TGTGCCAGCAGCCCGGGACAGGGAAATTCACCCCTCCACTTT	CASSPGQGNSPLHF
.	.	TRBJ2-7	TRBV6-5	TGTGCCAGCAGTTACTCGACGGGCGGGGACGAGCAGTACTTC	CASSYSTGGDEQYF
TRBD1	.	TRBJ1-1	TRBV6-1	TGTGCCAGCACTACACAGGGGATGAACACTGAAGCTTTCTTT	CASTTQGMNTEAFF
.	.	TRBJ1-4	TRBV18	TGTGCCAGCTCACCAGGGCTATTTCCTGCTAATGAAAAACTGTTTTTT	CASSPGLFPANEKLFF
.	once	TRBJ2-2	TRBV9	TGTGCCAGCAGCGCCGGACTTACAGGTGGCGGGGAGCTGTTTTTT	CASSAGLTGGGELFF
TRBD2	.	TRBJ2-5	TRBV2	TGTGCCAGCAATGTAATAGCGGGCCAAGAGACCCAGTACTTC	CASNVIAGQETQYF
.	.	TRBJ2-1	TRBV7-8	TGTGCCAGCAGCCGAGTAGCGACCGGTGGAGAAAATGAGCAGTTCTTC	CASSRVATGGENEQFF
.	.	TRBJ2-1	TRBV7-9	TGTGCCAGCAGCTTAGATTTGTTCCCGCTAGCTCTTAGGGATGAGCAGTTCTTC	CASSLDLFPLALRDEQFF
TRBD2	.	TRBJ2-7	TRBV10-3	TGTGCCATCAGTGAGGCGGCGGGAGCCTCCTACGAGCAGTACTTC	CAISEAAGASYEQYF
TRBD2	.	TRBJ2-3	TRBV6-5	TGTGCCAGCAGTTACTCAGGTAGCGGGAACACAGATACGCAGTATTTT	CASSYSGSGNTDTQYF
.	.	TRBJ1-4	TRBV11-2	TGTGCCAGCAGCTTTTCGGGGGGGGCGGAAAAACTGTTTTTT	CASSFSGGAEKLFF
.	.	TRBJ2-3	TRBV7-6	TGTGCCAGCAGCTTAGCTTTAGGGTCAGATACGCAGTATTTT	CASSLALGSDTQYF
.	.	TRBJ1-3	TRBV4-1	TGCGCCAGCAGCCAAGGGCCCACCTCTGGAAACACCATATATTTT	CASSQGPTSGNTIYF
TRBD1	.	TRBJ1-1	TRBV7-9	TGTGCCAGCAGCTTACGGACAGGGGGGACTGAAGCTTTCTTT	CASSLRTGGTEAFF